Listed here are 8 T cell receptor beta chains from one sample, sequenced in a study of OX40 agonist ivuxolimab in advanced cancers. Method: immunoSEQ multiplex PCR; TCRdb's copy keeps in-frame clones and lacks some. The sample yields over 90,000 clones, approximately 94% seen once. The specimen was CD4+ or CD8+ T cells sorted from blood, collected in a trial of the OX40 agonist ivuxolimab. The receptor source for this set is an adult with an advanced solid tumor such as melanoma, head and neck, liver or kidney cancer.

The genes are TRBV6-1 and TRBJ2-1; maybe TRBD1 (6 bases). CDR3 length equals 15 residues. In germline, CDR1 is MNHNS, CDR2 SASEGT. Between the trimmed V and J ends, which lost 7 bases and 0 bases, there was a span of 13 bases. The CDR3 DNA sequence: TGTGCCAGCACCACCACAGGGCTCTCCTACAATGAGCAGTTCTTC. Protein sequence: CASTTTGLSYNEQFF.

This clone was recorded once. The J gene is TRBJ1-2, the V gene TRBV7-9, with D possibly matching TRBD1 (6 bases). The CDR3 has 15 amino acids. The germline V gene encodes CDR1 SEHNR and CDR2 FQNEAQ (reference sequence). Trimming cost V 4 bases and J 0 bases, with 12 bases left between them. This CDR3 is CASSSRQGPNYGYTF. The CDR3 DNA sequence: TGTGCCAGCAGCTCCCGGCAGGGGCCTAACTATGGCTACACCTTC.

The chain uses TRBV5-6 and TRBJ2-2; possible D gene TRBD1, 6 bases. Germline V gene data show CDR1 as SGHDT and CDR2 as YYEEEE. This CDR3 is built from 16 residues. V lost 4 bases and J 7 bases, leaving 20 bases between the germline ends. The CDR3 loop is CASSRLNSRGNGELFF. CDR3 in DNA: TGTGCCAGCAGCCGGTTAAATAGCAGGGGAAACGGGGAGCTGTTTTTT.

This rearrangement joins TRBV6-5 to TRBJ1-1; 9 bases fit TRBD1. V was pared by 4 bases and J by 4 bases, with 4 bases of the junction left unmatched. CDR1 and CDR2 from the germline V gene are MNHEY and SVGAGI. The CDR3 is 14 amino acids. CDR3: CASSSTTGGTEAFF. The CDR3 bases are TGTGCCAGCAGTTCTACGACAGGGGGCACTGAAGCTTTCTTT.

This rearrangement joins TRBV19 to TRBJ1-1; no clear D. This CDR3 contains 15 residues. Looked up from germline, CDR1 is LNHDA and CDR2 is SQIVND (reference sequence). Trimming pared 5 bases from V and 4 bases from J, leaving 17 bases between. CDR3 nucleotide sequence: TGTGCCAGTAGTTGGGATGGGCAGTCGCGCACTGAAGCTTTCTTT. This codes for CASSWDGQSRTEAFF.

The chain links TRBV5-1 to TRBJ1-3, with D possibly being TRBD1 (6 bases). V lost 1 base, J lost 2 bases, and 22 bases lay in between. CDR1 is SGHRS and CDR2 is YFSETQ in the germline V gene. The CDR3 has 19 amino acids. CDR3 DNA: TGCGCCAGCAGCTTGAATTGGACTCCAGGGGTATTCACTGGAAACACCATATATTTT. It translates to CASSLNWTPGVFTGNTIYF.

The rearrangement joins TRBV7-2 to TRBJ2-3; tentatively, D is TRBD1 or TRBD2 (6 bases each). The CDR3 is 16 amino acids. Germline values: CDR1 SGHTA, CDR2 FQGNSA. V shed 2 bases and J shed 0 bases, with 12 bases lying between them. The CDR3: CASSLLVGGSTDTQYF. The DNA of the CDR3 is TGTGCCAGCAGCTTACTCGTCGGGGGCAGCACAGATACGCAGTATTTT.

The chain combines TRBV4-1 with TRBJ1-2, with 7 bases matching TRBD1. This CDR3 region has 17 residues. Losses at the gene ends were 0 bases for V and 3 bases for J; bases not matched to a gene: 10. Germline V gene data show CDR1 as MGHRA and CDR2 as YSYEKL. CDR3 in DNA: TGCGCCAGCAGCCAAGAGGGGACAGACCGCAGGGACTATGGCTACACCTTC. Its translation is CASSQEGTDRRDYGYTF.